Listed below are T cell receptor beta chains from one sample, sequenced in a study of blood T cell repertoires in COVID-19. Generated by immunoSEQ multiplex PCR, the TCRdb table keeps only in-frame clones and is missing some. The table records about 150,000 clones, just under 85% of them present only once. The source material was peripheral blood. The origin of the receptors is a woman aged 60-75 years with acute or convalescent COVID-19. The CDR3 runs from the conserved cysteine through the conserved F or W. D genes are given only for firm matches. Clone size is not always given. Where it is, it says once, few, many or a class for expanded clones.

TRBJ1-2 TRBV28 NA TRBD1 TGTGCCAGCAGTCGACAGGGGGCGTGGGGCTACACCTTC CASSRQGAWGYTF
TRBJ1-1 TRBV19 NA NA TGTGCCAGTAGGCCTCGGCAGGGAAGGAACACTGAAGCTTTCTTT CASRPRQGRNTEAFF
TRBJ1-4 TRBV28 NA NA TGTGCCAGCAGAACCCCATCGGGACATAGTGAAAAACTGTTTTTT CASRTPSGHSEKLFF
TRBJ1-5 TRBV30 NA NA TGTGCCTGGAGCGTTCTCGGGGGGGGCGGTCAGCCCCAGCATTTT CAWSVLGGGGQPQHF
TRBJ2-2 TRBV5-5 few NA TGTGCCAGCAGCCCGACAGGAAACACCGGGGAGCTGTTTTTT CASSPTGNTGELFF
TRBJ1-3 TRBV7-3 NA TRBD1 TGTGCCAGCAGCTTAACGGGGACAGGGGGCTCTGGAAACACCATATATTTT CASSLTGTGGSGNTIYF
TRBJ2-1 TRBV6-5 NA NA TGTGCCAGCAGTTACGGGCCCGGCTCCTACAATGAGCAGTTCTTC CASSYGPGSYNEQFF
TRBJ1-5 TRBV9 few TRBD1 TGTGCCAGCAGCCTCGGGGACAGGAGCAATCAGCCCCAGCATTTT CASSLGDRSNQPQHF
TRBJ1-1 TRBV2 NA NA TGTGCCAGCACCCTATTCATGAACACTGAAGCTTTCTTT CASTLFMNTEAFF
TRBJ1-2 TRBV6-5 NA TRBD1 TGTGCCAGCAGCCCACCGACAGGGACTGGCTACACCTTC CASSPPTGTGYTF
TRBJ2-7 TRBV13 NA TRBD1 TGTGCCAGCAGCTCTGACAGGGGATCCGAGCAGTACTTC CASSSDRGSEQYF
TRBJ1-2 TRBV3-1/TRBV3-2 NA NA TGTGCCAGCAGCCACAACGGTCGTGGCTACACCTTC CASSHNGRGYTF
TRBJ1-2 TRBV10-1 once NA TGCGCCAGCAGTGAGTCAGGACACGGCTACACCTTC CASSESGHGYTF
TRBJ2-1 TRBV6-2/TRBV6-3 NA TRBD2 TGTGCCAGCAGTGCTGGTAGCGGGCACTACAATGAGCAGTTCTTC CASSAGSGHYNEQFF
TRBJ2-7 TRBV5-5 few TRBD2 TGTGCCAGCAGCTTGGCCTTTCGGCCTAAGGTCGGGGAGGGCGAGCAGTACTTC CASSLAFRPKVGEGEQYF
TRBJ2-2 TRBV5-5 NA NA TGTGCCAGCAGCTTGATTCTGGTCAGGGCGAACACCGGGGAGCTGTTTTTT CASSLILVRANTGELFF
TRBJ2-1 TRBV5-1 NA TRBD2 TGCGCCAGCAGCGAGACTAGCGGGGGGTGGTATGAGCAGTTCTTC CASSETSGGWYEQFF
TRBJ2-3 TRBV11-2 NA TRBD1 TGTGCCAGCAGCTTAGGAGGGACAGGGGCCAGGGATACGCAGTATTTT CASSLGGTGARDTQYF
TRBJ2-1 TRBV5-1 NA TRBD1 TGCGCCAGCAGTACCCAGACAGGGCAGACCTACAATGAGCAGTTCTTC CASSTQTGQTYNEQFF
TRBJ1-4 TRBV12-3/TRBV12-4 NA TRBD1 TGTGCCAGCTCCGGGACAGAATTCGAAAAACTGTTTTTT CASSGTEFEKLFF
TRBJ1-6 TRBV30 NA NA TGTGCCTGGACACGGGGGAACCATAATTCACCCCTCCACTTT CAWTRGNHNSPLHF
TRBJ1-4 TRBV28 NA TRBD1 TGTGCCAGCAGTCGCGGACAGGGGAGGGAAAAACTGTTTTTT CASSRGQGREKLFF
TRBJ2-1 TRBV19 NA TRBD2 TGTGCCAGTAGTAGGGGACTAGCGTACTCCTACAATGAGCAGTTCTTC CASSRGLAYSYNEQFF
TRBJ2-2 TRBV19 once TRBD2 TGTGCCAGTAGTATTGGGACTAGCGCCACCGGGGAGCTGTTTTTT CASSIGTSATGELFF
TRBJ2-1 TRBV19 NA NA TGTGCCAGTAGTATAGTGCTGCTGCGAGGCGATGAGCAGTTCTTC CASSIVLLRGDEQFF
TRBJ2-5 TRBV29-1 NA NA TGCAGCGTTGTGACGGGGGGCGGGAGAGAGACCCAGTACTTC CSVVTGGGRETQYF
TRBJ2-2 TRBV19 few TRBD2 TGTGCCAGTAGTATAGAATCCTCTAGCGGGGGCCCTAATACCGGGGAGCTGTTTTTT CASSIESSSGGPNTGELFF
TRBJ2-5 TRBV7-2 NA NA TGTGCCAGCAGCCGGAAAGATAGCGGTCAAGAGACCCAGTACTTC CASSRKDSGQETQYF
TRBJ2-2 TRBV27 NA TRBD1 TGTGCCAGCAGTTTGAATACAGGGGCGTTCGTTGGGGAGCTGTTTTTT CASSLNTGAFVGELFF
TRBJ1-5 TRBV18 NA NA TGTGCCAGCTCACCACAATATAGCAATCAGCCCCAGCATTTT CASSPQYSNQPQHF
TRBJ1-2 TRBV10-3 NA NA TGTGCCATCAGTCCCCGGGGGGGGGATGGCTACACCTTC CAISPRGGDGYTF
TRBJ2-7 TRBV2 NA TRBD1 TGTGCCGGGGGATTGGGGACAGGGGCCTACGAGCAGTACTTC CAGGLGTGAYEQYF
TRBJ1-5 TRBV5-5 NA TRBD1 TGTGCCAGCAGCTTGGTCCCAGGGGGGATTTATCAGCCCCAGCATTTT CASSLVPGGIYQPQHF
TRBJ1-6 TRBV25-1 NA NA TGTGCCAGCTCCCACAGGGCTTCCTATAATTCACCCCTCCACTTT CASSHRASYNSPLHF
TRBJ1-5 TRBV3-1/TRBV3-2 NA NA TGTGCCAGCAGCCAAGAAAGGGGCCAGCCCCAGCATTTT CASSQERGQPQHF
TRBJ2-5 TRBV11-3 NA TRBD2 TGTGCCAGCAGCAAGAGCGGGGGGCGCCGAGAGACCCAGTACTTC CASSKSGGRRETQYF
TRBJ2-5 TRBV19 once TRBD1 TGTGCCAGTAGTTACCCGGGACAGGGAGGAGAGACCCAGTACTTC CASSYPGQGGETQYF
TRBJ1-2 TRBV5-1 NA TRBD1 TGCGCCAGCAGCACCGGGACAGGGGGCTCCCTAAGTTATGGCTACACCTTC CASSTGTGGSLSYGYTF
TRBJ1-1 TRBV19 NA NA TGTGCCAGTACCACATCCACCGGGACACAGAACACTGAAGCTTTCTTT CASTTSTGTQNTEAFF
TRBJ1-1 TRBV5-4 NA NA TGTGCCAGCAGCTCTGGGACAAATGGGATGAACACTGAAGCTTTCTTT CASSSGTNGMNTEAFF
TRBJ1-5 TRBV28 NA NA TGTGCCAGCAAACCCCGTAGTTATTTACCCCAGCATTTT CASKPRSYLPQHF
TRBJ2-7 TRBV18 NA TRBD1 TGTGCCAGCTCTGCGGACAGGGTTCGGTCCTACGAGCAGTACTTC CASSADRVRSYEQYF